The 10 T cell receptor beta chains given below trace back to one sample, sequenced in a study of cytomegalovirus exposure and HLA in healthy donors. Researchers ran the PCR with 60 Vbeta and 13 Jbeta primers. Repertoires were generated with immunoSEQ multiplex PCR, while TCRdb's copy carries only in-frame clones and drops some. The repertoire holds almost 200,000 clones, with 70% to 80% as singletons. Sample: PBMCs. These receptors were taken from a woman aged 25 to 39 in good health and CMV-seropositive.

V usage is TRBV30 and J usage is TRBJ2-7; D is unclear. This CDR3 spans 14 amino acids. Trimming shortened V by 3 bases and J by 5 bases, and 17 bases separated the two germline ends. The V gene's germline CDR1 is GTSNPN and CDR2 SVGIG (reference sequence). For the CDR3, the DNA is TGTGCCTGGAGCCGTGGAGCCTCCATCCACGAGCAGTACTTC. The encoded protein is CAWSRGASIHEQYF.

The rearrangement uses TRBV5-1 and TRBJ2-5; D might be TRBD1 (6 bases). Germline assignment: CDR1 SGHRS and CDR2 YFSETQ. The CDR3 spans 15 residues. V lost 3 bases and J 4 bases, leaving 16 bases between the germline ends. The CDR3 reads CASSSSGDVRETQYF. DNA of the CDR3: TGCGCCAGCAGCTCCTCAGGGGACGTTAGAGAGACCCAGTACTTC.

V and J are TRBV4-1 and TRBJ2-2, with TRBD2 matching 11 bases. Germline values: CDR1 MGHRA, CDR2 YSYEKL. The V and J ends lost 0 bases and 3 bases, in that order; junction bases with no gene match: 3. CDR3 length: 17 residues. CDR3 protein: CASSQEWTSGYTGELFF. The DNA for the CDR3 is TGCGCCAGCAGCCAAGAATGGACTAGCGGGTACACCGGGGAGCTGTTTTTT.

The chain uses TRBV7-8 and TRBJ2-6; 7 nucleotides agree with TRBD1. The CDR3 is made up of 16 amino acids. J was trimmed by 9 bases and V by 5 bases; bases with no gene match: 13. CDR1 is SGHVS, CDR2 FQNEAQ, per germline. The CDR3 bases are TGTGCCAGCAGCCAACTTGACAGGGACCCCGACAACGTCCTGACTTTC. Its protein is CASSQLDRDPDNVLTF.

This chain links TRBV5-4 with TRBJ1-3; 7 bases match TRBD1. The CDR3 is made up of 13 amino acids. The germline V gene has CDR1 SGHNT and CDR2 YYREEE (reference sequence). V gave up 4 bases and J gave up 14 bases; unmatched junction bases: 12. The CDR3: CASSTSTWDRLYF. The CDR3 coding sequence is TGTGCCAGCAGCACCTCTACCTGGGACAGATTATATTTT.

The gene calls are TRBV7-9 and TRBJ2-4; possibly TRBD2 for D (6 bases). This CDR3 is 14 amino acids long. Per germline, CDR1 SEHNR and CDR2 FQNEAQ (reference sequence). V shed 4 bases and J shed 4 bases, with 11 bases lying between them. CDR3 region: CASSYSGGKNIQYF. DNA for the CDR3: TGTGCCAGCAGCTATAGCGGTGGGAAAAACATTCAGTACTTC.

This sequence joins TRBV7-9 and TRBJ2-3, with D possibly being TRBD2 (6 bases). V was shortened by 2 bases and J by 2 bases, with 14 bases between the two germline ends. The CDR3 loop spans 16 amino acids. The germline V gene encodes CDR1 SEHNR and CDR2 FQNEAQ (reference sequence). CDR3: CASSLWRGGSTDTQYF. CDR3 nucleotide sequence: TGTGCCAGCAGCTTATGGCGGGGTGGGTCCACAGATACGCAGTATTTT.

As DNA, the CDR3 is TGTGCCACCAGCACCCAGGGGGCAGGGAACACTGAAGCTTTCTTT. Its protein product is CATSTQGAGNTEAFF. The chain is built from TRBV15 and TRBJ1-1; 8 bases map to TRBD1. The CDR3 covers 15 residues. From germline, CDR1 is LNHNV and CDR2 YYDKDF (reference sequence). Trimming at V came to 4 bases and at J to 1 base, leaving 5 bases not matched to a gene.

The J gene is TRBJ2-7, the V gene TRBV28, with D tentatively TRBD2 (6 bases). Germline CDR1 and CDR2: MDHEN and SYDVKM. CDR3 length equals 14 residues. Trimming stripped 8 bases from V and 3 bases from J, with 17 bases between. The CDR3 DNA follows: TGTGCCAGCCGCCCCCCGGGACTCCGCTACGAGCAGTACTTC. Translation: CASRPPGLRYEQYF.

In its sample, this clone was seen a few times. The V and J genes are TRBV7-2 and TRBJ1-5; D not resolved. Trimming removed 2 bases from V and 6 bases from J, with 14 bases in between. Germline values: CDR1 SGHTA, CDR2 FQGNSA. The CDR3 has 15 amino acids. CDR3 loop: CASSLLLGEGQPQHF. The CDR3 DNA is TGTGCCAGCAGCTTATTGTTGGGAGAAGGTCAGCCCCAGCATTTT.